This T cell receptor beta chain came from a study of spatial heterogeneity in lung cancer. V lost 1 base and J 1 base, leaving 9 bases between the germline ends. Germline V CDR1 and CDR2: SGHRS, YFSETQ. The length of the CDR3 is 14 residues. The presence of a unique molecular identifier marked each TCR cDNA molecule. MiXCR was run by TCRdb on the 5' RACE reads, yielding one entry per CDR3 protein. The profile shows tens of thousands of distinct CDR3 sequences, 8% of them singletons. Time point denoted: sample taken at primary tumor resection. The approximately 69 donors had untreated early-stage non-small cell lung cancer. Whole RNA obtained from tumor, nontumor lung or frozen PBMC underwent sequencing without sorting.

The sequenced sample was PBMCs, obtained at surgery. The chain is built from TRBV5-1 and TRBJ2-7; D not resolved. This TCR was recovered from a male donor with early-stage non-small cell lung cancer. CDR3 region: CASSLIEVSYEQYF. The CDR3 DNA reads as TGCGCCAGCAGCTTGATTGAGGTTTCCTACGAGCAGTACTTC.